Listed here is a single T cell receptor (beta chain). In the study's own analysis: Counts of nucleated cells, estimated from reference gene primer amplification, were obtained. The data were produced by immunoSEQ multiplex PCR, yet TCRdb's version contains in-frame clones alone and is incomplete. V and J calls and clone size are copied from that table; D and trimming were computed from the DNA. The data hold around 250,000 clones, with about nine tenths observed a single time. The V gene lost 2 bases and the J gene lost 6 bases, with 13 bases spanning the gap. The CDR3 extends over 14 amino acids. The V gene's germline CDR1 is MGHDK and CDR2 SYGVNS. This entry is derived from a study of blood T cell repertoires in COVID-19. For the study at large: The United States, Italy and Spain were the sources of the acute and convalescent COVID-19 samples.

Participants had their cohort set by participant-reported clinical history. Sequencing was done on a sample of PBMCs or T cells enriched from blood (not recorded which). The rearrangement links TRBV25-1 to TRBJ1-2, with a possible D match to TRBD1 (5 bases). This TCR came from a human donor in a cohort exposed to, infected with or recovered from COVID-19 (not recorded which). The donor label of this sample is uncertain. CDR3 nucleotides: TGTGCCAGCAGTGAACCGTCCCAGGGTCATGGCTACACCTTC. Residues: CASSEPSQGHGYTF.